What follows is one TCR beta chain and its context. What it binds is not known. This record comes from a study of vaccination effects on CD4 cells after COVID-19. Following 10 days of culture, CD4+ T cells were isolated. Of the BNT162b2 and mRNA-1273 vaccines, participants received two doses of one or the other. Sequenced by immunoSEQ multiplex PCR; TCRdb stores in-frame clones only, minus some. The table records 66,000 or so clones, around 80% of them present only once. This CDR3 comprises 13 residues. Looked up from germline, CDR1 is SQVTM and CDR2 is ANQGSEA. Trimming at V came to 7 bases and at J to 1 base, leaving 6 bases not matched to a gene.

Source: CD4+ T cells from PBMCs cultured without peptide, taken after COVID-19 vaccination. This TCR was recovered from a human donor who received a COVID-19 vaccine. The chain has TRBV29-1 and TRBJ2-5; 7 nucleotides agree with TRBD2. The CDR3 DNA sequence: TGCAGCGCCGAGAGGACTAGCCAAGAGACCCAGTACTTC. This codes for CSAERTSQETQYF.